This is a list of T cell receptor beta chains from one sample in a study of cytomegalovirus exposure and HLA in healthy donors. Sequencing used immunoSEQ multiplex PCR; TCRdb keeps in-frame clones, though not all of them. The sample lists some 200,000 clones, around four fifths occurring once. Sequenced: PBMCs. The source of these receptors is a woman aged 45-65 years in good health and CMV-seropositive. CDR3s include the opening cysteine and the closing phenylalanine or tryptophan.

j_call,v_call,cdr3_aa
TRBJ1-1,TRBV29-1,CSVASGQGAFEAFF
TRBJ2-7,TRBV2,CASSYLARQGAIRYEQYF
TRBJ2-3,TRBV5-6,CASSSRDSWDTQYF
TRBJ2-3,TRBV7-6,CASSLFYSSTDTQYF
TRBJ2-5,TRBV5-1,CASSLTGRWGTQYF
TRBJ2-2,TRBV9,CASSGGIAGELFF
TRBJ1-2,TRBV15,CATSRDRVSGLTRYTF
TRBJ2-4,TRBV2,CASSAEVFAKNIQYF
TRBJ1-4,TRBV5-1,CASSPTGGSWEKLFF
TRBJ1-1,TRBV30,CAWASYGSTEAFF
TRBJ2-4,TRBV6-5,CASSLTGARTIQYF
TRBJ1-6,TRBV10-3,CAISESGQGISPLHF
TRBJ2-1,TRBV6-5,CASSYSTGPPNEQFF
TRBJ2-4,TRBV28,CASSLFGLGQGASAKNIQYF
TRBJ2-1,TRBV19,CASSPPGGRSYNEQFF
TRBJ2-3,TRBV7-3,CASSPKPGQGTDTQYF
-,TRBV5-1,CASSQGGSGLTYEQYF
TRBJ2-7,TRBV5-1,CASSRGDRGRAGEQYF
TRBJ2-5,TRBV19,CASSIDLGGGRETQYF
TRBJ2-1,TRBV2,CASSENSPYNEQFF
TRBJ1-2,TRBV10-3,CAISETQGADGYTF
TRBJ2-3,TRBV6-5,CASRTRDRVTDTQYF
TRBJ1-1,TRBV6-5,CASSSGQEVAEAFF
TRBJ1-1,TRBV20-1,CSARGREAFF
TRBJ1-1,TRBV9,CASSAQDRAEAFF
-,TRBV2,CASSKQGTYEQYF
TRBJ2-5,TRBV6-5,CASSFQTSPGAQYF
TRBJ2-3,TRBV4-3,CASSQDGGSQGTDTQYF
TRBJ2-3,TRBV7-2,CASSLTSGGAIDTQYF
TRBJ1-5,TRBV13,CASSFPTGSNQPQHF
TRBJ2-5,TRBV4-1,CASSQVVGEETQYF
TRBJ1-5,TRBV18,CASHRGPNQPQHF
TRBJ2-2,TRBV29-1,CSCERRGVNTGELFF
TRBJ1-4,TRBV5-8,CASSFVTGQVNEKLFF
TRBJ1-2,TRBV18,CASSSRQGRTNYGYTF
TRBJ2-7,TRBV6-1,CATQDSFYEQYF
TRBJ1-5,TRBV18,CASSRDRGNQPQHF
TRBJ2-7,TRBV27,CASSLGGGSLEQYF
TRBJ2-1,TRBV7-8,CASSSPGLAGGRNEQFF
TRBJ2-1,TRBV5-4,CASSLTGPNNEQFF
TRBJ2-7,TRBV15,CATSGSYEQYF
TRBJ2-3,TRBV19,CASMTSGGAYTQYF
TRBJ2-7,TRBV6-5,CASTTGMSPYEQYF
TRBJ1-2,TRBV6-5,CAASPGTAYGYTF